One sample yielded the 6 T cell receptor beta chains listed below, sequenced in a study of T cells in Graves' hyperthyroidism and ophthalmopathy. Amplification yielded TCR beta CDR3 regions, with RNA transcripts as the source. Primed by the HTBI set, a first-round RT-PCR was run on the TCR CDR3. TCRdb analysed the multiplex PCR reads with MiXCR anew, one entry per CDR3 protein. The sample holds about 200,000 distinct CDR3 sequences; approximately 16% are singletons and the top ten take 53%. The material sequenced was blood. The receptors here all came from a woman aged 50 to 65 with Graves' hyperthyroidism.

A remark on this clonotype: One junction end does not reproduce the germline sequence, and a read error may be involved. The J gene is TRBJ2-4, the V gene TRBV12-5; 14 bases map to TRBD2. Germline V gene lookup returns CDR1 LGHNT and CDR2 FRNRAP. CDR3 length: 15 residues. The CDR3 spells CARGLGTSGSGIQYF. The CDR3 DNA reads as TGTGCTCGTGGTTTGGGGACTAGCGGGAGCGGCATTCAGTACTTC.

This clonotype was counted only a few times. V and J are TRBV14 and TRBJ1-2; D not resolved. V lost 0 bases and J 4 bases, leaving 15 bases between the germline ends. Germline lookup yields CDR1 SGHDN and CDR2 FVKESK. CDR3 length: 16 residues. CDR3 nucleotide sequence: TGTGCCAGCAGCCAAGATCATGGCAGAGTTCCCTATGGCTACACCTTC. Translation: CASSQDHGRVPYGYTF.

This clonotype was counted at least ten times. This chain joins TRBV20-1 and TRBJ1-1; TRBD1 might be the D (5 bases). This CDR3 region has 14 residues. Germline CDR1 reads DFQATT; CDR2 reads SNEGSKA (reference sequence). Deletions cut 0 bases from V and 7 bases from J, with 15 bases between. Written as DNA, the CDR3 is TGCAGTGCTAGAGAATGGGGCGTGACGGGTGAAGCTTTCTTT. Amino acids: CSAREWGVTGEAFF.

Comment on this clonotype: A much larger clone sits a single nucleotide away, making a read error possible. DNA of the CDR3: TGTGCTAGCAGCTTAAACCAGGGACACGATGAGCAGTTCTTC. This encodes CASSLNQGHDEQFF. The chain couples TRBV7-7 to TRBJ2-1, with D perhaps matching TRBD1 (6 bases). The CDR3 runs 14 residues. Germline assignment: CDR1 SSHAT and CDR2 FNYEAQ (reference sequence).

The sample holds many counts of this clonotype. This chain connects TRBV20-1 to TRBJ2-7; 7 bases are shared with TRBD2. This CDR3 is 13 amino acids long. Germline V gene sequence: CDR1 DFQATT, CDR2 SNEGSKA (reference sequence). The junction had 8 bases not matched to a gene; V was cut back by 5 bases and J by 4 bases. The CDR3 protein is CSAGTTRVYEQYF. Here the CDR3 DNA reads TGCAGTGCTGGGACTACTCGGGTGTACGAGCAGTACTTC.

The CDR3 DNA reads as TGTGCCAGCAGGGGACAGGGCTGGGATGGGGCCAACGTCCTGACTTTC. The encoded protein is CASRGQGWDGANVLTF. This chain joins TRBV28 and TRBJ2-6; TRBD1 agrees at 9 bases. The CDR3 consists of 16 residues. V dropped 6 bases and J dropped 3; count of bases not matched to a gene: 6. Germline V CDR1 and CDR2: MDHEN, SYDVKM. Drawing the rest from reference TRBV28 and TRBJ2-6, the complete variable domain is DVKVTQSSRYLVKRTGEKVFLECVQDMDHENMFWYRQDPGLGLRLIYFSYDVKMKEKGDIPEGYSVSREKKERFSLILESASTNQTSMYLCASRGQGWDGANVLTFGAGSRLTVL.